Below, 17 T cell receptor beta chains from the same sample are listed, as sequenced in a study of shared clonotypes between healthy human individuals. The data were produced by immunoSEQ multiplex PCR, yet TCRdb's version contains in-frame clones alone and is incomplete. This sample has roughly 2 million clones, with around 96% found just once. Selected positively for CCR7 and CD45RO-negative, naive CD8 cells excluded terminally differentiated effector memory CD45RA+ cells. Sequencing was carried out using naive CD8+ T cells sorted from blood. The receptors here all came from a man younger than 35 in good health.

The rearrangement joins TRBV6-6 to TRBJ2-7; D is unresolved. The CDR3 consists of 13 residues. V was cut by 2 bases and J by 3 bases, with 8 bases left in between. Germline V gene data show CDR1 as MNHNY and CDR2 as SVGAGI (reference sequence). CDR3 protein: CASSYDSGYEQYF. The CDR3 DNA follows: TGTGCCAGCAGTTACGACTCCGGCTACGAGCAGTACTTC.

CDR3 region: CASRLTGANTEAFF. CDR3 coding DNA: TGTGCCAGTAGGCTGACAGGGGCGAACACTGAAGCTTTCTTT. This chain joins TRBV19 and TRBJ1-1; 8 bases match TRBD1. Germline values: CDR1 LNHDA, CDR2 SQIVND (reference sequence). Trimming cost V 6 bases and J 1 base; bases outside gene matches: 4. The CDR3 is made up of 14 amino acids. The full variable domain, with the rest looked up from reference TRBV19 and TRBJ1-1, is DGGITQSPKYLFRKEGQNVTLSCEQNLNHDAMYWYRQDPGQGLRLIYYSQIVNDFQKGDIAEGYSVSREKKESFPLTVTSAQKNPTAFYLCASRLTGANTEAFFGQGTRLTVV.

This chain connects TRBV19 to TRBJ2-7; D unclear. The CDR3 loop spans 13 amino acids. V lost 5 bases to trimming and J lost 0 bases, with 8 bases between them. Germline loops: CDR1 LNHDA, CDR2 SQIVND (reference sequence). The DNA of the CDR3 is TGTGCCAGTAGTTTGACTCCCTCCTACGAGCAGTACTTC. The encoded protein is CASSLTPSYEQYF.

In this sample, this clone turned up once. J is TRBJ1-2 and V is TRBV15; 10 bases fit TRBD1. This CDR3 spans 15 amino acids. Trimming cost V 3 bases and J 3 bases; bases outside gene matches: 4. In germline, CDR1 is LNHNV, CDR2 YYDKDF (reference sequence). CDR3 amino acids: CATSRRDRGDYGYTF. In DNA form, the CDR3 reads TGTGCCACCAGCAGGCGGGACAGGGGCGACTATGGCTACACCTTC.

This chain links TRBV25-1 with TRBJ1-4; D remains ambiguous. From germline, CDR1 is MGHDK and CDR2 SYGVNS. The V and J ends lost 0 bases and 4 bases respectively, with 12 bases between them. This CDR3 contains 16 residues. The CDR3 is CASSEYVGSLNEKLFF. CDR3 DNA sequence: TGTGCCAGCAGTGAATATGTGGGCAGCCTTAATGAAAAACTGTTTTTT.

As to this clone: Other DNA sequences of this sample code for an identical CDR3. V and J are TRBV5-6 and TRBJ2-3; a possible D gene is TRBD1 (6 bases). The CDR3 extends over 12 amino acids. The V end lost 2 bases, the J end lost 5 bases, and 6 bases lay between the germline ends. Looked up from germline, CDR1 is SGHDT and CDR2 is YYEEEE. Written as DNA, the CDR3 is TGTGCCAGCAGCTTAGGGGGAGATACGCAGTATTTT. This codes for CASSLGGDTQYF.

The chain combines TRBV14 with TRBJ1-1; perhaps TRBD1 as D (6 bases). The length of the CDR3 is 14 residues. Trimming left V 2 bases short and J 5 bases short, with 12 bases between. The germline V gene encodes CDR1 SGHDN and CDR2 FVKESK. DNA of the CDR3: TGTGCCAGCAGCCAATACGGGGGCGGGACTGAAGCTTTCTTT. Translation: CASSQYGGGTEAFF.

The chain has TRBV9 and TRBJ2-3; 10 bases line up with TRBD2. The CDR3 has 16 amino acids. With V trimmed by 2 bases and J by 3 bases, 6 bases remained unmatched. The V gene's germline CDR1 is SGDLS and CDR2 YYNGEE. The CDR3 DNA sequence: TGTGCCAGCAGCGTTGAGCGGGGGGGCATAACAGATACGCAGTATTTT. Translated, it gives CASSVERGGITDTQYF.

This clone was seen a single time. The chain combines TRBV5-1 with TRBJ2-1; D not resolved. Trimming cost V 4 bases and J 7 bases, with 12 bases left between them. The CDR3 consists of 13 residues. Germline CDR1 is SGHRS and CDR2 is YFSETQ. The CDR3 is CASSPPPRNEQFF. CDR3 DNA sequence: TGCGCCAGCAGCCCCCCCCCTCGGAATGAGCAGTTCTTC.

Concerning this clone: The sample has other DNA sequences that encode this CDR3 too. The chain combines TRBV27 with TRBJ1-4; D is unclear. The CDR3 has 14 residues. Trimming shortened V by 3 bases and J by 5 bases, and 10 bases separated the two germline ends. Germline CDR1 is MNHEY and CDR2 is SMNVEV (reference sequence). The DNA of the CDR3 is TGTGCCAGCAGTTTGATGTCGGGGAATGAAAAACTGTTTTTT. It yields the protein CASSLMSGNEKLFF. The full variable domain, rest sourced from reference TRBV27 and TRBJ1-4, is EAQVTQNPRYLITVTGKKLTVTCSQNMNHEYMSWYRQDPGLGLRQIYYSMNVEVTDKGDVPEGYKVSRKEKRNFPLILESPSPNQTSLYFCASSLMSGNEKLFFGSGTQLSVL.

The table lists this clone with a count of one. The genes are TRBV14 and TRBJ1-2; D unclear. Trimming stripped 6 bases from V and 2 bases from J, with 10 bases between. Germline assignment: CDR1 SGHDN and CDR2 FVKESK. CDR3 size: 13 residues. As DNA, the CDR3 is TGTGCCAGCAGTCGGACGGAGAACTATGGCTACACCTTC. Translating gives CASSRTENYGYTF.

J is TRBJ2-7 and V is TRBV6-1; D uncertain. The CDR3 runs 13 residues. In germline, CDR1 is MNHNS, CDR2 SASEGT. With 8 bases removed from V and 0 bases from J, the gap between germline ends came to 11 bases. The CDR3 region is CASGIKPSYEQYF. DNA for the CDR3: TGTGCCAGCGGGATTAAGCCCTCCTACGAGCAGTACTTC.

The chain links TRBV5-1 to TRBJ2-4; 11 nucleotides align to TRBD2. CDR3 size: 17 residues. V shed 4 bases, J shed 7 bases, and the junction held 13 bases outside the gene matches. Germline-derived CDR1 and CDR2 are SGHRS and YFSETQ. CDR3 in amino acids: CASSQNLAGGSVNIQYF. In DNA, the CDR3 is TGCGCCAGCAGCCAGAACCTAGCGGGGGGAAGTGTTAACATTCAGTACTTC.

This clone has just a few counts. The genes are TRBV27 and TRBJ1-5; TRBD1 matches 12 bases. The V gene end was trimmed by 7 bases and the J gene end by 7 bases; junction bases not matched to a gene: 8. In germline, CDR1 is MNHEY, CDR2 SMNVEV (reference sequence). The CDR3 contains 15 residues. The CDR3 protein is CASKPGQGAGQPQHF. In DNA form, the CDR3 reads TGTGCCAGCAAACCGGGACAGGGGGCCGGACAGCCCCAGCATTTT.

This chain joins TRBV19 and TRBJ2-1, with 7 bases aligning to TRBD2. With 10 bases clipped from V and 5 bases from J, the junction kept 14 bases outside the gene matches. This CDR3 comprises 15 residues. The germline V gene encodes CDR1 LNHDA and CDR2 SQIVND (reference sequence). The CDR3 DNA is TGTGCCACCCGCCTAGGGAGGGCCTTGGACAATGAGCAGTTCTTC. Translated, it gives CATRLGRALDNEQFF.

This clone has only one observation. V usage is TRBV4-1 and J usage is TRBJ1-5, with D perhaps matching TRBD1 (5 bases). Trimming stripped 0 bases from V and 1 base from J, with 16 bases between. CDR3 size: 18 residues. Per germline, CDR1 MGHRA and CDR2 YSYEKL. CDR3 sequence: CASSQEGRGMGSNQPQHF. CDR3 nucleotide sequence: TGCGCCAGCAGCCAAGAAGGTAGGGGTATGGGAAGCAATCAGCCCCAGCATTTT.

The rearrangement joins TRBV5-4 to TRBJ1-1; D is unclear. Germline V lookup: CDR1 SGHNT, CDR2 YYREEE (reference sequence). There are 15 residues in the CDR3. V was cut by 4 bases and J by 0 bases, with 13 bases left in between. CDR3 nucleotide sequence: TGTGCCAGCAGCACGGGCCTTGACATGAACACTGAAGCTTTCTTT. Protein sequence: CASSTGLDMNTEAFF.